One sample yielded the 10 T cell receptor beta chains listed below, sequenced in a study of T cells in Graves' hyperthyroidism and ophthalmopathy. Amplified TCR beta CDR3 regions derived from RNA transcripts. First-round RT-PCR targeting the TCR CDR3 was performed with the HTBI primer set. TCRdb reprocessed the multiplex PCR reads via MiXCR and lists one record per CDR3 protein. Here the sample spans approximately 400,000 distinct CDR3 sequences, more than 20% being singletons. The sample consisted of blood. The receptors shown here come from a man in his fifties with Graves' hyperthyroidism.

This clonotype showed up just a few times. The chain links TRBV28 to TRBJ2-2; no firm D call. Germline V gives CDR1 MDHEN, CDR2 SYDVKM. The CDR3 consists of 16 residues. V dropped 7 bases and J dropped 2 bases, with 17 bases sitting between them. The CDR3 sequence is CASITFAAENTGELFF. The CDR3 DNA is TGTGCCAGCATCACCTTCGCTGCGGAAAACACCGGGGAGCTGTTTTTT. Combining the CDR3 with reference TRBV28 and TRBJ2-2 gives the whole variable domain DVKVTQSSRYLVKRTGEKVFLECVQDMDHENMFWYRQDPGLGLRLIYFSYDVKMKEKGDIPEGYSVSREKKERFSLILESASTNQTSMYLCASITFAAENTGELFFGEGSRLTVL.

This clonotype was observed once. A read error may be the cause here, since a much bigger clone is one base away. The rearrangement links TRBV11-3 to TRBJ2-7, with a tentative D call TRBD2 (5 bases). V lost 8 bases to trimming and J lost 7 bases, with 24 bases between them. Germline CDR1 is SGHNT and CDR2 is YENEEA. The CDR3 totals 15 residues. The CDR3 spells CASARSPSGYNEQYF. CDR3 DNA sequence: TGTGCCAGCGCGCGTTCCCCCAGCGGATACAATGAGCAGTACTTC.

Only a few counts were recorded for this clonotype. The chain links TRBV24-1 to TRBJ2-5; 8 bases line up with TRBD2. The germline CDR1 and CDR2 sequences are KGHDR and SFDVKD. The CDR3 runs to 17 residues. After removal of 0 bases from V and 0 bases from J, the junction contained 5 bases not matched to a gene. CDR3 loop: CATSDLGLAGNQETQYF. The CDR3 region has the DNA TGTGCCACCAGTGATTTGGGTTTAGCGGGGAACCAAGAGACCCAGTACTTC.

This clonotype was recorded at least ten times. The chain carries TRBV7-2 and TRBJ2-1; 8 bases are a match to TRBD2. Unmatched junction bases numbered 3, after V lost 3 bases and J lost 8 bases. Germline V gives CDR1 SGHTA, CDR2 FQGNSA. This CDR3 has 13 amino acids. DNA of the CDR3: TGTGCCAGCAGCTTCACGGGGGGGGATGAGCAGTTCTTC. It specifies CASSFTGGDEQFF.

This clonotype was seen once. Being one base from a much bigger clone, this may be a read error. In nucleotides, the CDR3 is TGTGCCAGCAACGACTATGGCTACACCTTC. This sequence encodes CASNDYGYTF. The rearrangement links TRBV6-2 or TRBV6-3 to TRBJ1-2, with no clear D. Trimming cost V 7 bases and J 3 bases, with 3 bases left between them. CDR3 length equals 10 residues. Germline V gene data show CDR1 as MNHEY and CDR2 as SVGEGT.

There are many counts of this clonotype. DNA of the CDR3: TGTGCCTGGAGTAGACAGGCGGATACGCAGTATTTT. Translating it yields CAWSRQADTQYF. This chain joins TRBV30 and TRBJ2-3; D is possibly TRBD1 (6 bases). Trimming took 2 bases from V and 6 from J, leaving 9 bases between them. Germline CDR1 reads GTSNPN; CDR2 reads SVGIG (reference sequence). The CDR3 loop spans 12 amino acids. The full variable domain, rest sourced from reference TRBV30 and TRBJ2-3, is SQTIHQWPATLVQPVGSPLSLECTVEGTSNPNLYWYRQAAGRGLQLLFYSVGIGQISSEVPQNLSASRPQDRQFILSSKKLLLSDSGFYLCAWSRQADTQYFGPGTRLTVL.

This clonotype was seen at least ten times. This rearrangement joins TRBV7-9 to TRBJ2-7; 13 nucleotides agree with TRBD2. CDR3 length: 16 residues. V dropped 3 bases and J dropped 2; count of bases not matched to a gene: 4. Per the germline V gene, CDR1 is SEHNR and CDR2 is FQNEAQ (reference sequence). The CDR3 here is CASSLSTSGRPYEQYF. The CDR3 region has the DNA TGTGCCAGCAGCTTGTCGACTAGCGGGAGGCCCTACGAGCAGTACTTC.

The chain uses TRBV4-1 and TRBJ2-3; D unresolved. V was shortened by 3 bases and J by 10 bases, with 14 bases between the two germline ends. The germline V gene encodes CDR1 MGHRA and CDR2 YSYEKL. The CDR3 contains 13 residues. Here the CDR3 reads CASSHVAPSPQYF. CDR3 DNA: TGCGCCAGCAGCCACGTGGCTCCCAGTCCGCAGTATTTT.

This clonotype was seen a handful of times. The chain uses TRBV18 and TRBJ1-1, with D hard to call. The CDR3 has 15 residues. With 5 bases removed from V and 1 base from J, the gap between germline ends came to 14 bases. Germline-derived CDR1 and CDR2 are KGHSH and LQKENI. DNA for the CDR3: TGTGCCAGCTCATTTGGGCGGACTTCGAACACTGAAGCTTTCTTT. This sequence encodes CASSFGRTSNTEAFF.

This clonotype came up a few times. The chain combines TRBV7-2 with TRBJ2-7; 9 nucleotides align to TRBD2. CDR3 length: 15 amino acids. The germline gives CDR1 SGHTA, CDR2 FQGNSA. V was clipped by 1 base and J by 2 bases; unmatched bases: 3. For the CDR3, the DNA is TGTGCCAGCAGCTTAGACCGCGGGAGGGCCTACGAGCAGTACTTC. Encoded protein: CASSLDRGRAYEQYF.